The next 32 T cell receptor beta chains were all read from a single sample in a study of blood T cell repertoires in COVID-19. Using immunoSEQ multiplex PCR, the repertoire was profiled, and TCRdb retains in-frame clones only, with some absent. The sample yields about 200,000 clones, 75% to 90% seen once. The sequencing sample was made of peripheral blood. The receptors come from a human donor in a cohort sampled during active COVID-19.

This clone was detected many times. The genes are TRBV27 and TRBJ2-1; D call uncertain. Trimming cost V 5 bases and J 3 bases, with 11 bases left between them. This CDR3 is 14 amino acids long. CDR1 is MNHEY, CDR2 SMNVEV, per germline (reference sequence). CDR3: CASSPASSYNEQFF. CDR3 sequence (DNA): TGTGCCAGCAGTCCCGCATCTAGCTACAATGAGCAGTTCTTC.

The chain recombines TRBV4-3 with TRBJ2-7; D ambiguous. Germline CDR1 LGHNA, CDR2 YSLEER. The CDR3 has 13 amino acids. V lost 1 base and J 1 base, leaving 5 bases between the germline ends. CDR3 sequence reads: CASSQGASYEQYF. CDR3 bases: TGCGCCAGCAGCCAAGGGGCTTCCTACGAGCAGTACTTC.

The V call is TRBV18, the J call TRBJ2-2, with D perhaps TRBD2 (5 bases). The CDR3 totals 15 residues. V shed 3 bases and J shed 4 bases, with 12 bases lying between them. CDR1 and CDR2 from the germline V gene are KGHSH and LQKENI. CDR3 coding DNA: TGTGCCAGCTCACCGGGCAGCACTAGCACCGGGGAGCTGTTTTTT. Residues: CASSPGSTSTGELFF.

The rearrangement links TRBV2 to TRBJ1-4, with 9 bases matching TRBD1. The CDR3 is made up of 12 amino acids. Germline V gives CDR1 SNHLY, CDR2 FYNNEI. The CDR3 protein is CARQGVDEKLFF. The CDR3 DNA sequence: TGTGCTAGACAGGGGGTCGATGAAAAACTGTTTTTT.

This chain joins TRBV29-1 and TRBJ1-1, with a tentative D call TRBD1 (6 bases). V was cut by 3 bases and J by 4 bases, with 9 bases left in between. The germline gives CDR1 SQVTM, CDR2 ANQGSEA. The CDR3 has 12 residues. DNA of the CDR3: TGCAGCGTTGACCGGGGGGCCACTGAAGCTTTCTTT. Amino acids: CSVDRGATEAFF.

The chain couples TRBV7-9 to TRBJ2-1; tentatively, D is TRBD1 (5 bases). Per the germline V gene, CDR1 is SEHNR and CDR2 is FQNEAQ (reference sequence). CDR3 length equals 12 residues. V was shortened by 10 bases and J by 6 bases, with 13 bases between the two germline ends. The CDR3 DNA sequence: TGTGCCACCGGACATGGAAGCAATGAGCAGTTCTTC. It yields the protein CATGHGSNEQFF.

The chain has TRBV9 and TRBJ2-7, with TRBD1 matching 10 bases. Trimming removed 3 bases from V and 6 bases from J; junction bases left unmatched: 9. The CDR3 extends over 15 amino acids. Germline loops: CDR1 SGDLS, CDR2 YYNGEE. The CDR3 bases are TGTGCCAGCAGCGCCGAGGGACAGGGGAGGCTCGAGCAGTACTTC. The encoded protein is CASSAEGQGRLEQYF. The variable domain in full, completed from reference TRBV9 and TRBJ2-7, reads DSGVTQTPKHLITATGQRVTLRCSPRSGDLSVYWYQQSLDQGLQFLIQYYNGEERAKGNILERFSAQQFPDLHSELNLSSLELGDSALYFCASSAEGQGRLEQYFGPGTRLTVT.

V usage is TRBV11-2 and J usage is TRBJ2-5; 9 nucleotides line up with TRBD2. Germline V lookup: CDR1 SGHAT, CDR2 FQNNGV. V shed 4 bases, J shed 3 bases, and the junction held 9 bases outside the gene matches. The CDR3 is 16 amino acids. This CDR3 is CASSWFSGSVEETQYF. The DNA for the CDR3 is TGTGCCAGCAGCTGGTTTAGCGGGAGCGTAGAAGAGACCCAGTACTTC.

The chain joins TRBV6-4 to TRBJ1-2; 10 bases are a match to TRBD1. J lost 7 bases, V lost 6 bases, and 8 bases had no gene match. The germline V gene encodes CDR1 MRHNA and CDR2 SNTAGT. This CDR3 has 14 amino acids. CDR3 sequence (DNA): TGTGCCAGCAGCGGTGACAGGGGGCGCGGTGGCTACACCTTC. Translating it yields CASSGDRGRGGYTF.

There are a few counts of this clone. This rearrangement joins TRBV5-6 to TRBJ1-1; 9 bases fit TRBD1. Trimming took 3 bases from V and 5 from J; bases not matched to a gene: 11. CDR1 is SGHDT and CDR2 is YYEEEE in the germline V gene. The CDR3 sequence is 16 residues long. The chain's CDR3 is CASSSGWTGVRTEAFF. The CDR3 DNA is TGTGCCAGCAGCTCCGGATGGACAGGGGTGAGGACTGAAGCTTTCTTT.

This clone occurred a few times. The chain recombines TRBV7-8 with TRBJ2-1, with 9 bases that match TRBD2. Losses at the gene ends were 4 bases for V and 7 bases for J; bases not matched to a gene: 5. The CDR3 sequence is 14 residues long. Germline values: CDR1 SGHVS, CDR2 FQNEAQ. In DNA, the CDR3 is TGTGCCAGCAGCTCCTTTGCGGGAGGGAATGAGCAGTTCTTC. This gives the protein CASSSFAGGNEQFF.

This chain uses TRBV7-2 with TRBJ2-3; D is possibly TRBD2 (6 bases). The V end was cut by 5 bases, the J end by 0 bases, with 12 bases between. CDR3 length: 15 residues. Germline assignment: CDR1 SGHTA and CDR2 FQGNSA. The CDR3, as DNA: TGTGCCAGCAGCGCTAGCGCGTCTAGCACAGATACGCAGTATTTT. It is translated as CASSASASSTDTQYF.

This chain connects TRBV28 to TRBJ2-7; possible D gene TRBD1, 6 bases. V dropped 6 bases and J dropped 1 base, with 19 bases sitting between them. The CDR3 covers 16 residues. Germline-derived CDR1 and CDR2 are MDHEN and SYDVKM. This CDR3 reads CASSRQGTVRSYEQYF. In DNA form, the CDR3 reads TGTGCCAGCAGCCGCCAGGGGACCGTTCGATCCTACGAGCAGTACTTC.

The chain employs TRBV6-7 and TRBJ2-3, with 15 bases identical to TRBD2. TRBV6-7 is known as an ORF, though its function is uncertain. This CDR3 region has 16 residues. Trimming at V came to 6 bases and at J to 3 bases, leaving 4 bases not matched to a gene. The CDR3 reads CASRAGTSGRTDTQYF. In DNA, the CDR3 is TGTGCCAGCAGAGCCGGGACTAGCGGGAGGACAGATACGCAGTATTTT.

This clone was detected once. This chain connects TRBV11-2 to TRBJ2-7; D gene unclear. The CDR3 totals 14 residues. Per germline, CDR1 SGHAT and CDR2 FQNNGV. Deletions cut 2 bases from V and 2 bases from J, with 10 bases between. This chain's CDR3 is CASSLNRLAYEQYF. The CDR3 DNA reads TGTGCCAGCAGCTTAAACCGTCTAGCCTACGAGCAGTACTTC.

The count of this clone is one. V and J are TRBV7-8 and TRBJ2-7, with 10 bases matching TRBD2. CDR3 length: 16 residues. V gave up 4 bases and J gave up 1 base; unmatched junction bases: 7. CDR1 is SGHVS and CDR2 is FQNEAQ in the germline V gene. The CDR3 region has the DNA TGTGCCAGCAGCTCAGAGAGCGGGAGGGGGTCCTACGAGCAGTACTTC. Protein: CASSSESGRGSYEQYF.

CDR3 DNA sequence: TGTGCCAGCAGCTTATTGGGCGGGACAGGTCTTTACGAGCAGTACTTC. It is translated as CASSLLGGTGLYEQYF. This rearrangement joins TRBV11-2 to TRBJ2-7; TRBD1 agrees at 8 bases. The V gene's germline CDR1 is SGHAT and CDR2 FQNNGV. The CDR3 length is 16 residues. The junction had 10 bases not matched to a gene; V was cut back by 2 bases and J by 4 bases.

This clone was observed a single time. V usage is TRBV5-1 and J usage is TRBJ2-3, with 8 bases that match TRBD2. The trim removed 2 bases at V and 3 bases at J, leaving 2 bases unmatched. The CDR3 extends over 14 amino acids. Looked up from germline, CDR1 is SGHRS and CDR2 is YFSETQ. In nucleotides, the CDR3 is TGCGCCAGCAGCTTAAGACTAGCGACAGATACGCAGTATTTT. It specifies CASSLRLATDTQYF. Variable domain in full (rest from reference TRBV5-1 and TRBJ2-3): KAGVTQTPRYLIKTRGQQVTLSCSPISGHRSVSWYQQTPGQGLQFLFEYFSETQRNKGNFPGRFSGRQFSNSRSEMNVSTLELGDSALYLCASSLRLATDTQYFGPGTRLTVL.

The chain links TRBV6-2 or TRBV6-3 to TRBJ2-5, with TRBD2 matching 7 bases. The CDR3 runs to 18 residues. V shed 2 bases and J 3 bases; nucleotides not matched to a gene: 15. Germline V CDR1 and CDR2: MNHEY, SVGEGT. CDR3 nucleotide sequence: TGTGCCAGCAGTTACCCCGAGGGCGCGGGAGAGTGGGAAGAGACCCAGTACTTC. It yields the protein CASSYPEGAGEWEETQYF.

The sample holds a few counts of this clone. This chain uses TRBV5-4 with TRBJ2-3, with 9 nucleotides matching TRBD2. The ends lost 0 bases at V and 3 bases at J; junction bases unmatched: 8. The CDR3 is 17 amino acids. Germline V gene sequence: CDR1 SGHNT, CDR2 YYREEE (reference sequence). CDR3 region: CASSLAKSSGRTDTQYF. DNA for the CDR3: TGTGCCAGCAGCTTGGCCAAGAGTAGCGGGAGAACAGATACGCAGTATTTT.

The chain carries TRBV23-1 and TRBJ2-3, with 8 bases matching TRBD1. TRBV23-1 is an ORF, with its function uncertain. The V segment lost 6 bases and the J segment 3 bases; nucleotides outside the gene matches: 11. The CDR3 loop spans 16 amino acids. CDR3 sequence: CASSLRSGGWTDTQYF. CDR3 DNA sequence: TGCGCCAGCAGCTTGAGATCAGGGGGCTGGACAGATACGCAGTATTTT.

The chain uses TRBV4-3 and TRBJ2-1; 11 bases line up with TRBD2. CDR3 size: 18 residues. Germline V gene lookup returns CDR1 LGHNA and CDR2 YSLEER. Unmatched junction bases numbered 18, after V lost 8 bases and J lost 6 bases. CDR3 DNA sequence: TGCGCCAGCGGAAGGGTTAGACAGGGACTAGCGGATTTCAATGAGCAGTTCTTC. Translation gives CASGRVRQGLADFNEQFF.

CDR3: CASSYGLTDRETQYF. In nucleotides, the CDR3 is TGTGCCAGCAGTTACGGCCTGACTGATCGAGAGACCCAGTACTTC. The chain joins TRBV6-2 or TRBV6-3 to TRBJ2-5; D unresolved. V lost 2 bases and J 4 bases, leaving 14 bases between the germline ends. Germline V gives CDR1 MNHEY, CDR2 SVGEGT. There are 15 residues in the CDR3.

In nucleotides, the CDR3 is TGCAGCGTAACAGGGGGCACCGGGGAGCTGTTTTTT. Its protein is CSVTGGTGELFF. The chain employs TRBV29-1 and TRBJ2-2, with 8 bases fitting TRBD1. Germline lookup yields CDR1 SQVTM and CDR2 ANQGSEA. This CDR3 region has 12 residues. After removal of 6 bases from V and 4 bases from J, the junction contained 1 base not matched to a gene.

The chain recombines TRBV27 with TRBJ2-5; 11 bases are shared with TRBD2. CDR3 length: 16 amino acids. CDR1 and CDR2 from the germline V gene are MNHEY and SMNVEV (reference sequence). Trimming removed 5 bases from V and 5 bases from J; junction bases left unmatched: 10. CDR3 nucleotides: TGTGCCAGCAGTGTACGACTAGCGGGAAAGGGGGAGACCCAGTACTTC. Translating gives CASSVRLAGKGETQYF.

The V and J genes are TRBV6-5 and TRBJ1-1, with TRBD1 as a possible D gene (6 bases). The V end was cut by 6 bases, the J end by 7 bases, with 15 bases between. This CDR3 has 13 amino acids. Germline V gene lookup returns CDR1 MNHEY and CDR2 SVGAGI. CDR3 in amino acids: CASRFRGRGEAFF. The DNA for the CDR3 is TGTGCCAGCAGATTCAGGGGAAGGGGTGAAGCTTTCTTT.

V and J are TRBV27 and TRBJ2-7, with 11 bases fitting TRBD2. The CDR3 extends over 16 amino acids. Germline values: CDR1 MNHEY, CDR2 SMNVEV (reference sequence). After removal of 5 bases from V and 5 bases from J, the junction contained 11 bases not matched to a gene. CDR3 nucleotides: TGTGCCAGCAGTCCCAGTAGCGGGAGGGCTCGGAACGAGCAGTACTTC. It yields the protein CASSPSSGRARNEQYF.

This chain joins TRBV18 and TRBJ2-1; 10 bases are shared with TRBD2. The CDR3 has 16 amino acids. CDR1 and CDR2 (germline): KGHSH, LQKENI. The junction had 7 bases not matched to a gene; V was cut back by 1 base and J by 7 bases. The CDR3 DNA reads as TGTGCCAGCTCACCACAGGTCGGAGCGGGAGGGAATGAGCAGTTCTTC. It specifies CASSPQVGAGGNEQFF.

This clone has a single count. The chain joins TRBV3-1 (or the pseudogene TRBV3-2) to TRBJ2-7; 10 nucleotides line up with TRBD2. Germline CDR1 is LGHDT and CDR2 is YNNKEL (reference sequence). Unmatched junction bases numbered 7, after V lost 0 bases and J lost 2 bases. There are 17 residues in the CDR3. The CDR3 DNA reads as TGTGCCAGCAGCCAAGATGGATCTAGCGGGAGCGCCTACGAGCAGTACTTC. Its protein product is CASSQDGSSGSAYEQYF.

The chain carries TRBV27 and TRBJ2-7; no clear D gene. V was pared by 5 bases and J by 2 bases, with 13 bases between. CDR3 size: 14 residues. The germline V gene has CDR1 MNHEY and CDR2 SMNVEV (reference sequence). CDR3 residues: CASSLPGPAYEQYF. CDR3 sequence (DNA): TGTGCCAGCAGTCTTCCTGGGCCGGCCTACGAGCAGTACTTC.

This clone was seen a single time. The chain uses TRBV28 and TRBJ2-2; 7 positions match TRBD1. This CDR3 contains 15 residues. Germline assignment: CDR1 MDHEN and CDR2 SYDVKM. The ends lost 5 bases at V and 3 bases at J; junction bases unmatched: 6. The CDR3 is CASSPRGQHTGELFF. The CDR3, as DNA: TGTGCCAGCAGTCCCCGGGGACAGCACACCGGGGAGCTGTTTTTT.

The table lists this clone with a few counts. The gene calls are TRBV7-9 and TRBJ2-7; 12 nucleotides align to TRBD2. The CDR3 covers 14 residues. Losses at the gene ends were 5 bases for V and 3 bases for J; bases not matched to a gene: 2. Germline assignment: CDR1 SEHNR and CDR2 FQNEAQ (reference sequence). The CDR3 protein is CASSQTSGSYEQYF. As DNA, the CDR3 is TGTGCCAGCAGCCAGACTAGCGGGAGCTACGAGCAGTACTTC.